This T cell receptor beta chain was sequenced for a study of T cell repertoires in cytomegalovirus infection. Study context: The public TCR beta signatures pointed to both CMV infection and matching HLA type. Overall study findings and caveats: The ex vivo response showed dominance by HLA-C-restricted CMV-specific TCR beta clonotypes.

There are many counts of this clonotype. Its specificity is unknown. Via MiXCR, TCRdb re-called the reads, giving one row per CDR3 protein. Here the sample spans 210,000 or so distinct CDR3 sequences, under 8.5% being singletons. CDR1 and CDR2 (germline): SGHTA, FQGNSA. Trimming left V 5 bases short and J 2 bases short, with 13 bases between. The CDR3 consists of 15 residues. The chain has TRBV7-2 and TRBJ2-1; D uncertain. The sequencing input was PBMCs. This clonotype was sampled from a human donor in good health (CMV status not recorded). Some clones in this sample may be carry-over from other donors' samples. The CDR3: CASSGGRGAYNEQFF. The CDR3 DNA reads TGTGCCAGCAGCGGTGGGCGCGGCGCCTACAATGAGCAGTTCTTC.